Listed below are T cell receptor beta chains from one sample, sequenced in a study of neoadjuvant anti-PD-1 for oral cavity cancer. Generated by immunoSEQ multiplex PCR, the TCRdb table keeps only in-frame clones and is missing some. The sample holds fewer than 90,000 clones, about 84% seen once. The sample in question was PBMCs, obtained before nivolumab (anti-PD-1) treatment. All receptors come from a person aged 35 to 85 with oral cavity squamous cell carcinoma. Both conserved end residues are trimmed from each CDR3. For some rows the clone size is stated as once, few or many, or as a class when expanded; others skip it.

j_call: TRBJ1-1
clone_size: once
v_call: TRBV11-2
cdr3_aa: ASSLLEGNTEAF

j_call: TRBJ1-3
clone_size: NA
v_call: TRBV6-1
cdr3_aa: ASSEAVGPGNTIY

j_call: TRBJ1-1
clone_size: NA
v_call: TRBV29-1
cdr3_aa: SVRAANTEAF

j_call: TRBJ2-3
clone_size: NA
v_call: TRBV6-6
cdr3_aa: ASGARGLDTQY

j_call: TRBJ1-1
clone_size: NA
v_call: TRBV5-1
cdr3_aa: ASSWGQENTEAF

j_call: TRBJ1-2
clone_size: NA
v_call: TRBV19
cdr3_aa: ASNSPGQLANYGYT

j_call: TRBJ1-1
clone_size: NA
v_call: TRBV4-1
cdr3_aa: ASSQSGQGDTEAF

j_call: TRBJ1-1
clone_size: NA
v_call: TRBV6-6
cdr3_aa: ASRGGDNTEAF

j_call: TRBJ2-7
clone_size: NA
v_call: TRBV6-5
cdr3_aa: ASSLEPRVGYEQY

j_call: TRBJ2-1
clone_size: NA
v_call: TRBV29-1
cdr3_aa: SVVGSGKSEQF

j_call: TRBJ1-1
clone_size: NA
v_call: TRBV27
cdr3_aa: ASRRTPDVNTEAF

j_call: TRBJ1-5
clone_size: NA
v_call: TRBV19
cdr3_aa: ASGNRGTLYQPQH

j_call: TRBJ2-7
clone_size: NA
v_call: TRBV6-1
cdr3_aa: ASSEALLAYEQY

j_call: TRBJ1-2
clone_size: NA
v_call: TRBV29-1
cdr3_aa: SVEDLNYGYT

j_call: TRBJ2-3
clone_size: medium-sized
v_call: TRBV11-2
cdr3_aa: ASSILIGTDTQY

j_call: TRBJ2-7
clone_size: once
v_call: TRBV7-7
cdr3_aa: ASSRTGGDEQY

j_call: TRBJ1-2
clone_size: NA
v_call: TRBV7-8
cdr3_aa: ASSTGFYGYT

j_call: TRBJ1-2
clone_size: NA
v_call: TRBV5-1
cdr3_aa: ASSSAQTGMGYT

j_call: TRBJ1-1
clone_size: NA
v_call: TRBV15
cdr3_aa: ATSRVITRGPMNTEAF

j_call: TRBJ2-2
clone_size: few
v_call: TRBV29-1
cdr3_aa: SVTGDTGELF

j_call: TRBJ2-3
clone_size: NA
v_call: TRBV6-5
cdr3_aa: ATQTPSLFPDTQY

j_call: TRBJ1-4
clone_size: few
v_call: TRBV10-3
cdr3_aa: AISESGGLNEKLF

j_call: TRBJ1-4
clone_size: NA
v_call: TRBV5-6
cdr3_aa: ASSLGGSNEKLF

j_call: TRBJ2-1
clone_size: once
v_call: TRBV7-2
cdr3_aa: ASSSGLAGPNEQF

j_call: TRBJ2-2
clone_size: NA
v_call: TRBV19
cdr3_aa: ASKPGTRATGELF

j_call: TRBJ1-1
clone_size: NA
v_call: TRBV5-1
cdr3_aa: ASSFLTNTEAF

j_call: TRBJ2-1
clone_size: NA
v_call: TRBV28
cdr3_aa: ASRLTGGAYNEQF

j_call: TRBJ2-5
clone_size: NA
v_call: TRBV2
cdr3_aa: ASSLPRGLGETQY

j_call: TRBJ2-7
clone_size: once
v_call: TRBV6-9
cdr3_aa: ASSPTGTNYEQY

j_call: TRBJ2-7
clone_size: NA
v_call: TRBV29-1
cdr3_aa: SVGSGQHYEQY

j_call: TRBJ2-1
clone_size: NA
v_call: TRBV19
cdr3_aa: ATGQMLGEQF

j_call: TRBJ2-1
clone_size: NA
v_call: TRBV5-1
cdr3_aa: ASSPSGAYNEQF

j_call: TRBJ2-5
clone_size: NA
v_call: TRBV5-4
cdr3_aa: ASSVRTGAEQETQY

j_call: TRBJ2-7
clone_size: NA
v_call: TRBV6-1
cdr3_aa: ASRRDSVYEQY

j_call: TRBJ2-2
clone_size: NA
v_call: TRBV10-3
cdr3_aa: AIRQTTGELF

j_call: TRBJ2-3
clone_size: NA
v_call: TRBV5-1
cdr3_aa: ASSPGQNTDTQY

j_call: TRBJ2-5
clone_size: NA
v_call: TRBV30
cdr3_aa: AWRRGLAGQETQY

j_call: TRBJ1-1
clone_size: NA
v_call: TRBV6-1
cdr3_aa: ASSESGTGGAF

j_call: TRBJ2-7
clone_size: NA
v_call: TRBV29-1
cdr3_aa: SVEEGLAAERY

j_call: TRBJ2-7
clone_size: NA
v_call: TRBV29-1
cdr3_aa: SGLSGSSYEQY

j_call: TRBJ1-2
clone_size: NA
v_call: TRBV27
cdr3_aa: ASSWRQGFTYGYT

j_call: TRBJ2-1
clone_size: NA
v_call: TRBV5-1
cdr3_aa: ASSLVVEYNEQF

j_call: TRBJ2-7
clone_size: many
v_call: TRBV27
cdr3_aa: ASTLSGSKSIDEQY

j_call: TRBJ2-7
clone_size: NA
v_call: TRBV15
cdr3_aa: ATSSETGGPYEQY

j_call: TRBJ2-5
clone_size: once
v_call: TRBV29-1
cdr3_aa: SVAPGGETQY

j_call: TRBJ2-2
clone_size: NA
v_call: TRBV10-3
cdr3_aa: AVKPGPQGTGELF

j_call: TRBJ2-3
clone_size: NA
v_call: TRBV5-1
cdr3_aa: ASSFTSGSYTDTQY

j_call: TRBJ1-2
clone_size: NA
v_call: TRBV5-6
cdr3_aa: ASSPAGQGYGYT

j_call: TRBJ2-7
clone_size: NA
v_call: TRBV25-1
cdr3_aa: ASSGGDRTYEQY

j_call: TRBJ2-1
clone_size: NA
v_call: TRBV10-2
cdr3_aa: ASSDRDYNEQF

j_call: TRBJ1-1
clone_size: NA
v_call: TRBV10-2
cdr3_aa: ASSDAGPEAF